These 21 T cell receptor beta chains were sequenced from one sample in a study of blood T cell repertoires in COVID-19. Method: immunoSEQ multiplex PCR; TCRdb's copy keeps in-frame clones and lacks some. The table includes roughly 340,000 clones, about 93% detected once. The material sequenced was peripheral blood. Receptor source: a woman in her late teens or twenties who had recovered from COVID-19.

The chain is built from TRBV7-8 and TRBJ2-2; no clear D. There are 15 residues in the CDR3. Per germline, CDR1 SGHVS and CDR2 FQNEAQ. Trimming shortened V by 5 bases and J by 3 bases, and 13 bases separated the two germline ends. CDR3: CASSLRSTDTGELFF. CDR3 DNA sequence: TGTGCCAGCAGCCTGCGTTCAACGGACACCGGGGAGCTGTTTTTT.

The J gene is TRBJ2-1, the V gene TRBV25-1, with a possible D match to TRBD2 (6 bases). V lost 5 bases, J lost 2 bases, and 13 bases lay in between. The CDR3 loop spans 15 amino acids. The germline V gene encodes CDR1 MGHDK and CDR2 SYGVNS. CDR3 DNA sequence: TGTGCCAGCAGTCACAGGAGGGCCACCTACAATGAGCAGTTCTTC. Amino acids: CASSHRRATYNEQFF. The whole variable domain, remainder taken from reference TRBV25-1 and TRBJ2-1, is EADIYQTPRYLVIGTGKKITLECSQTMGHDKMYWYQQDPGMELHLIHYSYGVNSTEKGDLSSESTVSRIRTEHFPLTLESARPSHTSQYLCASSHRRATYNEQFFGPGTRLTVL.

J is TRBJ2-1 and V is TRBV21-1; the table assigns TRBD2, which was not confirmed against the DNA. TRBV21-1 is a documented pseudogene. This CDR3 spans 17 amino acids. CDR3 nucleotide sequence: TGTGCCAGCAGCAAGCGAATTAGCGGGAGCTCGTACAATGAGCAGTTCTTC. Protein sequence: CASSKRISGSSYNEQFF.

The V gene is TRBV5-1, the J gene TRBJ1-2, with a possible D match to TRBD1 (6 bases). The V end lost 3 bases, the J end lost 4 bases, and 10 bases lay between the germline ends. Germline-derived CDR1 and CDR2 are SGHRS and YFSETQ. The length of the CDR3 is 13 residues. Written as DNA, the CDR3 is TGCGCCAGCAGCTCTACAGGGAGCTATGGCTACACCTTC. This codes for CASSSTGSYGYTF.

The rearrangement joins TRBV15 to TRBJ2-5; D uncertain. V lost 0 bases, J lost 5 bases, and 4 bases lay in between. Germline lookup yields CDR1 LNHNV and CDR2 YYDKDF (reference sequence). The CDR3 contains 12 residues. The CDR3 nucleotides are TGTGCCACCAGCAGAGACAGGGAGACCCAGTACTTC. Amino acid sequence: CATSRDRETQYF.

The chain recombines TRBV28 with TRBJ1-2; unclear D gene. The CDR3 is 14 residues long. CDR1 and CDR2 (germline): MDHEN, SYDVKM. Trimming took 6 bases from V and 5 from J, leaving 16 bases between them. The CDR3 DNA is TGTGCCAGCAGCCCCACTTTGAGCGCTTATGGCTACACCTTC. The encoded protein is CASSPTLSAYGYTF.

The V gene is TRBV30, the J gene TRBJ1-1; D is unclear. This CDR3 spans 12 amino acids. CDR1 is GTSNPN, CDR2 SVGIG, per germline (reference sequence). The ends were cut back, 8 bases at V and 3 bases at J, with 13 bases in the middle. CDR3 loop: CAVITSDTEAFF. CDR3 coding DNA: TGTGCCGTCATTACCAGCGACACTGAAGCTTTCTTT.

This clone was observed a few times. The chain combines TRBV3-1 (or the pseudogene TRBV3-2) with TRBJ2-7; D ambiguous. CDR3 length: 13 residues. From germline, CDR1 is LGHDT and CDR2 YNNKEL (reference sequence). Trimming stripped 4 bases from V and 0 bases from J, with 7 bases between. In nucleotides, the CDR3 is TGTGCCAGCAGCCTCCCCAGCTCCTACGAGCAGTACGTC. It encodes CASSLPSSYEQYV.

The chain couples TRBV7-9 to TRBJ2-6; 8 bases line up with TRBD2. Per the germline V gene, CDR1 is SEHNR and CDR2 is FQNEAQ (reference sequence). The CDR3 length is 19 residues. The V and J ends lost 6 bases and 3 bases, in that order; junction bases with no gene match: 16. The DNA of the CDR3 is TGTGCCAGCAGACCTCGTAGGTTGCGGGAGGAATTTGGGGCCAACGTCCTGACTTTC. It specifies CASRPRRLREEFGANVLTF.

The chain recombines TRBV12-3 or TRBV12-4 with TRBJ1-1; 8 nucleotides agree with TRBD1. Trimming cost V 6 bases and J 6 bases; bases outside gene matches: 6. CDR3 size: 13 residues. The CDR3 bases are TGTGCCAGCAGGACCTCAGGGGGCGCTGAAGCTTTCTTT. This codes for CASRTSGGAEAFF.

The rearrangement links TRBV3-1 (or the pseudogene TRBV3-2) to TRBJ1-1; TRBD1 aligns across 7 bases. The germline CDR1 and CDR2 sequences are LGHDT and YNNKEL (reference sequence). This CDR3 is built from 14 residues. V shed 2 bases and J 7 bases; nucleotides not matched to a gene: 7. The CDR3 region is CASSQSDRDGEAFF. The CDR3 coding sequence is TGTGCCAGCAGCCAAAGCGACAGGGATGGTGAAGCTTTCTTT.

The CDR3 reads CASSKGANTGELFF. Written as DNA, the CDR3 is TGTGCCAGCAGCAAAGGAGCGAACACCGGGGAGCTGTTTTTT. The chain couples TRBV21-1 to TRBJ2-2; TRBD2 is taken as the D call from the table, unchecked against the DNA. TRBV21-1 is designated a pseudogene. There are 14 residues in the CDR3.

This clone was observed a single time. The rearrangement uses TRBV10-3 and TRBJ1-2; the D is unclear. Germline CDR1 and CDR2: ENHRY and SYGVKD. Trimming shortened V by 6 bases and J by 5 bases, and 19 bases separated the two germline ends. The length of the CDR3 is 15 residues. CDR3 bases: TGTGCCATCAGCTCCTCCTCGACTACGAGTTATGGCTACACCTTC. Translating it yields CAISSSSTTSYGYTF.

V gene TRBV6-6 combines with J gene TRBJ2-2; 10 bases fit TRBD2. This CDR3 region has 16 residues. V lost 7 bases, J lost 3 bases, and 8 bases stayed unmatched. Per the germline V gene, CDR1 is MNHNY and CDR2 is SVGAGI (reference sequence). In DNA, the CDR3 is TGTGCCAGCACCCCTCAAGCGGGAGGGGACACCGGGGAGCTGTTTTTT. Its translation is CASTPQAGGDTGELFF.

The CDR3 DNA is TGCAGCGCTGGACAGATAGTGAACACTGAAGCTTTCTTT. It is translated as CSAGQIVNTEAFF. V and J are TRBV29-1 and TRBJ1-1; the D gene is possibly TRBD1 (6 bases). The CDR3 spans 13 residues. V lost 7 bases and J lost 0, with 12 bases in between. From germline, CDR1 is SQVTM and CDR2 ANQGSEA.

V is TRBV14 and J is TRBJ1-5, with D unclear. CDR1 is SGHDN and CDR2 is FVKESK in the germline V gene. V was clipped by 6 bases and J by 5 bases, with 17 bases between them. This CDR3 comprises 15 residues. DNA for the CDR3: TGTGCCAGCAGTTTGGGCCAAGGCCCCCATCAGCCCCAGCATTTT. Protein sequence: CASSLGQGPHQPQHF.

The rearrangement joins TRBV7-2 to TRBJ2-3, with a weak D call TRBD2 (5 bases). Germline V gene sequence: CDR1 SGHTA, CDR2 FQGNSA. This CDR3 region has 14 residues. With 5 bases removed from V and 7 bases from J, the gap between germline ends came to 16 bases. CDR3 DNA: TGTGCCAGCAGCCCCAGGACTGGGCCGTATACGCAGTATTTT. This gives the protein CASSPRTGPYTQYF.

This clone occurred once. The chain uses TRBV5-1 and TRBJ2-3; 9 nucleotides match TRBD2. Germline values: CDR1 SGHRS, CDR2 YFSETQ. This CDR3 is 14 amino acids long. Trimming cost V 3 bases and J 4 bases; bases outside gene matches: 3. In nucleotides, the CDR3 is TGCGCCAGCAGCTCAGAGCGGGGGGCAGATACGCAGTATTTT. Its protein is CASSSERGADTQYF. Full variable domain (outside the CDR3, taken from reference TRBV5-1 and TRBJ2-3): KAGVTQTPRYLIKTRGQQVTLSCSPISGHRSVSWYQQTPGQGLQFLFEYFSETQRNKGNFPGRFSGRQFSNSRSEMNVSTLELGDSALYLCASSSERGADTQYFGPGTRLTVL.

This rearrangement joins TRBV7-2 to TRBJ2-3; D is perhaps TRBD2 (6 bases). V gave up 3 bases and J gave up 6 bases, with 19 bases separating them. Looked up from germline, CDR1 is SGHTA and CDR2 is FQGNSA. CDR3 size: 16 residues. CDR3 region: CASSFGGVAESDTQYF. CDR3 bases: TGTGCCAGCAGCTTCGGCGGGGTGGCAGAATCGGATACGCAGTATTTT.

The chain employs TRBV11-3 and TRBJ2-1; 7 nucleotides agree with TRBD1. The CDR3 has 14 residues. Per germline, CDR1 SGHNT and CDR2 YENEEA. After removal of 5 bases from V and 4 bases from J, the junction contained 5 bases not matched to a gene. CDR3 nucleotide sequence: TGTGCCAGCAGCCCCCCGGACAGGTACAATGAGCAGTTCTTC. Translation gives CASSPPDRYNEQFF.

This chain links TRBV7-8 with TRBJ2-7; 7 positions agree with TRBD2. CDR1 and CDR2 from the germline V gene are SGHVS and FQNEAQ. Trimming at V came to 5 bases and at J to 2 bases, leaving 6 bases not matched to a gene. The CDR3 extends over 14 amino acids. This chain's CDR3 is CASSPAGAAYEQYV. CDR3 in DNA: TGTGCCAGCAGCCCGGCGGGAGCGGCCTACGAGCAGTACGTC.